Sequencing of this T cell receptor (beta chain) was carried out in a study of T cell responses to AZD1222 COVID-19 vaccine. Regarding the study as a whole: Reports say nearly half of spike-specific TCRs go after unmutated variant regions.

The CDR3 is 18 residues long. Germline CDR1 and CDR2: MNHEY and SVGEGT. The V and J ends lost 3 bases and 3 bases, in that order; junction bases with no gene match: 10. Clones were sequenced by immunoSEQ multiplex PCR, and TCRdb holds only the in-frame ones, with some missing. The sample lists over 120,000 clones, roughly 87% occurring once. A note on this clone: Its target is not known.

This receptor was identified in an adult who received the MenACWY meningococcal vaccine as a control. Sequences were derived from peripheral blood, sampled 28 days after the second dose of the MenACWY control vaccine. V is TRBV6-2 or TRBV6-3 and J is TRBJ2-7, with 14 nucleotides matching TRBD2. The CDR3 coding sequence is TGTGCCAGCAGTTATCCCCGGACTAGCGGGAGGAGCGACTACGAGCAGTACTTC. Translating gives CASSYPRTSGRSDYEQYF.